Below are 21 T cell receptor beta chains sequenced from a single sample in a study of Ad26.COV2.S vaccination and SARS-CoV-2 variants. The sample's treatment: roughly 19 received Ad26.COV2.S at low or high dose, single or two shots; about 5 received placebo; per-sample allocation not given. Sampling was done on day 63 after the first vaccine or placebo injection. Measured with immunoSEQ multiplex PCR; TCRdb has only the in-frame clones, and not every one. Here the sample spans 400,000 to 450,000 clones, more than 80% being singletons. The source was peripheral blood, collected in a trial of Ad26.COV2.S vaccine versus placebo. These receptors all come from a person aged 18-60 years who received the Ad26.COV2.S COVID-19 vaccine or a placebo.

CDR3 protein: CASSAPGLAGGSSYNEQFF. The CDR3 bases are TGTGCCAGCAGCGCCCCGGGACTAGCGGGCGGAAGCTCCTACAATGAGCAGTTCTTC. V is TRBV7-2 and J is TRBJ2-1, with 12 bases that match TRBD2. Germline CDR1 reads SGHTA; CDR2 reads FQGNSA. This CDR3 contains 19 residues. J was trimmed by 0 bases and V by 5 bases; bases with no gene match: 11.

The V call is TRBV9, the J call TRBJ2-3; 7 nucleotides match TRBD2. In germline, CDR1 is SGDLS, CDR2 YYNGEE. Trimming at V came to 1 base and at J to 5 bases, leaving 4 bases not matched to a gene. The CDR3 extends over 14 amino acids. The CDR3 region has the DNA TGTGCCAGCAGCGTATTGTGGGAGGGAGATACGCAGTATTTT. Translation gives CASSVLWEGDTQYF.

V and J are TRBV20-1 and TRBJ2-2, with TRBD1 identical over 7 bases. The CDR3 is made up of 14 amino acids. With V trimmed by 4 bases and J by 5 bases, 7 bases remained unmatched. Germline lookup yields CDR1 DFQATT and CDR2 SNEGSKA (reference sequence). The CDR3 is CSAIDRAATGELFF. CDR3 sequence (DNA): TGCAGTGCTATTGACAGGGCCGCGACCGGGGAGCTGTTTTTT.

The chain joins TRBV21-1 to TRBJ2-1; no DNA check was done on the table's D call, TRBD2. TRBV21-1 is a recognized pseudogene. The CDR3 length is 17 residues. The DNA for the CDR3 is TGTGCCAGCAGCACGTATTTCCTAGCGGGAGTCTGGAATGAGCAGTTCTTC. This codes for CASSTYFLAGVWNEQFF.

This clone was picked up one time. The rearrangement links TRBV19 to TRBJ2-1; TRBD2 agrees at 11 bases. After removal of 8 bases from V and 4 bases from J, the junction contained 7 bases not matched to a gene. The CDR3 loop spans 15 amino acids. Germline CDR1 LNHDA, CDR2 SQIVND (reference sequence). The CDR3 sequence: CASGPGLAVYNEQFF. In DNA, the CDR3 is TGTGCCAGTGGGCCGGGACTAGCGGTTTACAATGAGCAGTTCTTC.

The chain's CDR3 is CASSPGSDSVIGYTF. The CDR3, as DNA: TGTGCCAGCTCACCCGGCTCGGATTCCGTCATTGGCTACACCTTC. The chain has TRBV18 and TRBJ1-2; D remains ambiguous. The CDR3 spans 15 residues. Deletions cut 3 bases from V and 7 bases from J, with 18 bases between. Germline loops: CDR1 KGHSH, CDR2 LQKENI.

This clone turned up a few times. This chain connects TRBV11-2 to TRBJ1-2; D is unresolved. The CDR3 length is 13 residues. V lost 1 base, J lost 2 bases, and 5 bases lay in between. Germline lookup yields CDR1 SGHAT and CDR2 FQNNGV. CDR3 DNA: TGTGCCAGCAGCTTAGTCCAGAACTATGGCTACACCTTC. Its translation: CASSLVQNYGYTF.

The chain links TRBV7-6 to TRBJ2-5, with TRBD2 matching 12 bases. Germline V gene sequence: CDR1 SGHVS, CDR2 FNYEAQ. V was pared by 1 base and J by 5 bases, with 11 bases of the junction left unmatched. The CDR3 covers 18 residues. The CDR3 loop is CASSLGPPSGRALETQYF. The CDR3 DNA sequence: TGTGCCAGCAGCTTAGGCCCACCTAGCGGGAGGGCCCTGGAGACCCAGTACTTC.

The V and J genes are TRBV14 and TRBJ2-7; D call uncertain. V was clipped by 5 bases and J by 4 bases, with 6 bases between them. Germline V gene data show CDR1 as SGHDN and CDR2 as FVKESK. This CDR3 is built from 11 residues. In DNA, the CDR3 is TGTGCCAGCAGCGCCAGTTACGAGCAGTACTTC. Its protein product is CASSASYEQYF.

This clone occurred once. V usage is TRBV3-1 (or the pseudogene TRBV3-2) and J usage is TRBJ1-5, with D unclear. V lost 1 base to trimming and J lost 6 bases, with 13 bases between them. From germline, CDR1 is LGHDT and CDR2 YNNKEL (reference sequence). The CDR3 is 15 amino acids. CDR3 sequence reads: CASSQGYRQRQPQHF. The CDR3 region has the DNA TGTGCCAGCAGCCAAGGGTACCGTCAGCGTCAGCCCCAGCATTTT.

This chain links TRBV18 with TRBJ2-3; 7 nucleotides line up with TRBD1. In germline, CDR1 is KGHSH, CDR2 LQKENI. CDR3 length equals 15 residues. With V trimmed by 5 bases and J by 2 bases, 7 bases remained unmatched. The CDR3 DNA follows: TGTGCCAGCTCATACCGGGACAGACCCACAGATACGCAGTATTTT. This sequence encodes CASSYRDRPTDTQYF.

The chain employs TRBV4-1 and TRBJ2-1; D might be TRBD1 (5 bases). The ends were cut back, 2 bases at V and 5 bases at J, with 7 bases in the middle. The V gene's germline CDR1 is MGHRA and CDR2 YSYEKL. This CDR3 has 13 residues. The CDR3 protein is CASSQIQDNEQFF. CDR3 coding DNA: TGCGCCAGCAGCCAAATACAGGACAATGAGCAGTTCTTC.

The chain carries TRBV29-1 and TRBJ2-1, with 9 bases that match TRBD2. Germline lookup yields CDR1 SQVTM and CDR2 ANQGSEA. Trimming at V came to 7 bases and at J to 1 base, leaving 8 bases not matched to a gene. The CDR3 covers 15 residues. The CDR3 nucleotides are TGCAGCGCCCGAGCCAGCGGGAGGTCCTACAATGAGCAGTTCTTC. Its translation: CSARASGRSYNEQFF.

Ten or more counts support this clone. DNA of the CDR3: TGTGCCAGCAGCGAGGCGGGAGGCTATTACGAGCAGTACTTC. This translates into CASSEAGGYYEQYF. This sequence joins TRBV9 and TRBJ2-7; TRBD2 aligns across 8 bases. Germline V CDR1 and CDR2: SGDLS, YYNGEE. Trimming at V came to 3 bases and at J to 4 bases, leaving 6 bases not matched to a gene. The CDR3 extends over 14 amino acids.

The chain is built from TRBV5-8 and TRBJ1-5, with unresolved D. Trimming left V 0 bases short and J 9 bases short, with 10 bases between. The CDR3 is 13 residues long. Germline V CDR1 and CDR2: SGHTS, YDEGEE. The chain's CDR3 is CASSLEGRGPQHF. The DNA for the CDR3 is TGTGCCAGCAGCTTGGAGGGCCGAGGGCCCCAGCATTTT.

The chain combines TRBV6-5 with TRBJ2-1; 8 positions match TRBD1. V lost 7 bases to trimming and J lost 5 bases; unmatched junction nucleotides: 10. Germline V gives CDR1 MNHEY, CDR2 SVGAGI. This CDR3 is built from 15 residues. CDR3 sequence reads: CASTRTGRGDNEQFF. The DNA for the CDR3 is TGTGCCAGCACCCGGACAGGGCGGGGTGACAATGAGCAGTTCTTC.

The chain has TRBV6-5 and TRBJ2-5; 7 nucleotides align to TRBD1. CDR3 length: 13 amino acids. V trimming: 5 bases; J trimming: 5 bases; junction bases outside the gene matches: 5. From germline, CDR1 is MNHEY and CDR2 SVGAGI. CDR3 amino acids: CASSPTGQETQYF. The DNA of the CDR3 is TGTGCCAGCAGTCCGACAGGGCAGGAGACCCAGTACTTC.

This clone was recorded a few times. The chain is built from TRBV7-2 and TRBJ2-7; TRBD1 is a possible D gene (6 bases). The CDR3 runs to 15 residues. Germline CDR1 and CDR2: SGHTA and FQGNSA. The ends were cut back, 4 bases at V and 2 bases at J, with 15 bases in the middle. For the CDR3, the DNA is TGTGCCAGCAGCTACCAGGACAGTCCTCCCTACGAGCAGTACTTC. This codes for CASSYQDSPPYEQYF.

The chain's CDR3 is CASSQELAEGIYEQYF. The CDR3 DNA reads as TGCGCCAGCAGCCAAGAACTAGCGGAGGGGATATACGAGCAGTACTTC. V is TRBV4-1 and J is TRBJ2-7, with 8 nucleotides matching TRBD2. Per germline, CDR1 MGHRA and CDR2 YSYEKL. J was trimmed by 4 bases and V by 0 bases; bases with no gene match: 8. CDR3 length equals 16 residues.

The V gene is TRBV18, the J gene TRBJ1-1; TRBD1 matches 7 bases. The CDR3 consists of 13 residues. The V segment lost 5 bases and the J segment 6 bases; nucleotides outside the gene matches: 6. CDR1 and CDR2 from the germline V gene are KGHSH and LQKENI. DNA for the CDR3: TGTGCCAGCTCAACGGACCAGGGGGCTGAAGCTTTCTTT. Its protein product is CASSTDQGAEAFF.

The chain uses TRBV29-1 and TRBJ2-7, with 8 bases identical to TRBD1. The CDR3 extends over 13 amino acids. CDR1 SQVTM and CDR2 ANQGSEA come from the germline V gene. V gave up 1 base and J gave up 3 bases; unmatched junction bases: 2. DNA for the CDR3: TGCAGCGTTGAAGGGACAGGGCTCTACGAGCAGTACTTC. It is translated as CSVEGTGLYEQYF.